The clone carrying this T cell receptor beta chain was detected many times. What it binds is unknown. The data belong to a study of response to subunit inactivated influenza vaccine. Study-wide results and caveats: It was the authors' suggestion that each seasonal influenza vaccination recruits few new T cells.

TCRdb ran MiXCR on the RT-PCR reads and lists one entry per CDR3 protein. The sample consists of about 520,000 distinct CDR3 sequences, around 7.9% of them appearing once. The V end lost 7 bases, the J end lost 2 bases, and 7 bases lay between the germline ends. The germline V gene has CDR1 MNHEY and CDR2 SVGEGT. This CDR3 is 12 amino acids long. The chain carries TRBV6-2 or TRBV6-3 and TRBJ2-3; D call uncertain. This TCR derives from a man in his fifties or sixties who received an inactivated influenza vaccine. The sequenced sample was PBMCs from blood, obtained roughly 24 months after vaccination. DNA of the CDR3: TGTGCCAGCAAGGGCAACACAGATACGCAGTATTTT. This sequence encodes CASKGNTDTQYF.